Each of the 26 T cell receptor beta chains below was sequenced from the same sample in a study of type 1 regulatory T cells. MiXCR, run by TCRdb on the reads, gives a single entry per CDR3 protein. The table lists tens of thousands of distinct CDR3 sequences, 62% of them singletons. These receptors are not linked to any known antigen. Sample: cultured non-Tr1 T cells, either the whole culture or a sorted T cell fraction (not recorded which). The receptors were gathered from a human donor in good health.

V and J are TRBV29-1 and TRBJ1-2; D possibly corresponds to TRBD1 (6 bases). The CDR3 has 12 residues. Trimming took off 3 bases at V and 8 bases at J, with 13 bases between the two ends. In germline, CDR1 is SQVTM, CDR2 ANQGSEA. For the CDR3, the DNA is TGCAGCGTTGAGCAGGGGTCAGAGGGCTACACCTTC. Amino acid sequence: CSVEQGSEGYTF.

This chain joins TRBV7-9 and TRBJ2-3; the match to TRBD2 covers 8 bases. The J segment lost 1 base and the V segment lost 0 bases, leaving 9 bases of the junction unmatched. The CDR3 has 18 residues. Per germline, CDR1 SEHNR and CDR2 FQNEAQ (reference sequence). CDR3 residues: CASSLAPKAGVGTDTQYF. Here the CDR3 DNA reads TGTGCCAGCAGCTTAGCACCAAAAGCGGGAGTTGGCACAGATACGCAGTATTTT. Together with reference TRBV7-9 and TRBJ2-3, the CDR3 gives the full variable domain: DTGVSQNPRHKITKRGQNVTFRCDPISEHNRLYWYRQTLGQGPEFLTYFQNEAQLEKSRLLSDRFSAERPKGSFSTLEIQRTEQGDSAMYLCASSLAPKAGVGTDTQYFGPGTRLTVL.

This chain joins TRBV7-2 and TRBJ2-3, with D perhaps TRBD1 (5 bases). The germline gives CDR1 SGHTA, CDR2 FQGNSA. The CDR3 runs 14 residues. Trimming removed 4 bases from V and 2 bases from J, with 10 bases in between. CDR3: CASSSQVTTDTQYF. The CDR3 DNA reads TGTGCCAGCAGCTCACAGGTGACCACAGATACGCAGTATTTT.

The CDR3 DNA sequence: TGTGCCAGCAGTGGGAGCGGGTCGAACACCGGGGAGCTGTTTTTT. Its translation is CASSGSGSNTGELFF. The rearrangement joins TRBV2 to TRBJ2-2; D might be TRBD2 (6 bases). Trimming took off 4 bases at V and 0 bases at J, with 9 bases between the two ends. Germline V gene data show CDR1 as SNHLY and CDR2 as FYNNEI. CDR3 size: 15 residues.

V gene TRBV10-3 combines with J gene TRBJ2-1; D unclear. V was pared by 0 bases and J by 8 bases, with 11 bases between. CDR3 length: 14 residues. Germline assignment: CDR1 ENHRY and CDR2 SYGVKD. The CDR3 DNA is TGTGCCATCAGTGAGTCCCGGCCGTCGTATGAGCAGTTCTTC. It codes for CAISESRPSYEQFF.

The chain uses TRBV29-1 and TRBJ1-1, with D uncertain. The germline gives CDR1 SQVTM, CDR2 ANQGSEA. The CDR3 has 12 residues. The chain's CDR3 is CASIKGNTEAFF. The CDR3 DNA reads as TGCGCTTCAATAAAGGGCAACACTGAAGCTTTCTTT.

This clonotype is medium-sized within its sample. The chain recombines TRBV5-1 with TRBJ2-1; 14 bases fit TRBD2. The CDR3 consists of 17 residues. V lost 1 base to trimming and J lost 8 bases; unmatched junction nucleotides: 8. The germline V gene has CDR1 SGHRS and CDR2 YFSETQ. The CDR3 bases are TGCGCCAGCAGCTTGACGGGGACTAGCGGGAGATTGGATGAGCAGTTCTTC. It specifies CASSLTGTSGRLDEQFF.

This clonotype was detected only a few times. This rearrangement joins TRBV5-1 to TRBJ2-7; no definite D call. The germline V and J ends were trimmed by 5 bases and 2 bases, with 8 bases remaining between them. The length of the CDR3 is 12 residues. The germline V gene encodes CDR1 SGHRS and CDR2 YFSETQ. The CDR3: CASSGLPYEQYF. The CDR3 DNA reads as TGCGCCAGCAGTGGGCTGCCCTACGAGCAGTACTTC. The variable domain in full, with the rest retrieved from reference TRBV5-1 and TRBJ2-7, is KAGVTQTPRYLIKTRGQQVTLSCSPISGHRSVSWYQQTPGQGLQFLFEYFSETQRNKGNFPGRFSGRQFSNSRSEMNVSTLELGDSALYLCASSGLPYEQYFGPGTRLTVT.

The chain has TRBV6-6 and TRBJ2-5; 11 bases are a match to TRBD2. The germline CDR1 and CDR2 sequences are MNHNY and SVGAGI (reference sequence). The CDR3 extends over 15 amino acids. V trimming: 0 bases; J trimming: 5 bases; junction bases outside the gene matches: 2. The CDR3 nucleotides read TGTGCCAGCAGTTACTCGGGACTAGCGGCGGAGACCCAGTACTTC. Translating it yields CASSYSGLAAETQYF.

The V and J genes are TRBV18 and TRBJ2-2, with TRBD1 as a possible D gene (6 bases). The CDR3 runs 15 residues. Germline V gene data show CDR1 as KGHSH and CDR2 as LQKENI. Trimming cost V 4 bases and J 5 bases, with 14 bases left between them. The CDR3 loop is CASSRDTTPTGELFF. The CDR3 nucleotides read TGTGCCAGCTCACGGGACACCACACCTACCGGGGAGCTGTTTTTT.

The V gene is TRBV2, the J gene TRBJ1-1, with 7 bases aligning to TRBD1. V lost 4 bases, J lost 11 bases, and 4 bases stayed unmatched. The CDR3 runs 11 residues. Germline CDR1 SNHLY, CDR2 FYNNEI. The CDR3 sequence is CASSGDSAAFF. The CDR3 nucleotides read TGTGCCAGCAGTGGGGACAGTGCTGCTTTCTTT.

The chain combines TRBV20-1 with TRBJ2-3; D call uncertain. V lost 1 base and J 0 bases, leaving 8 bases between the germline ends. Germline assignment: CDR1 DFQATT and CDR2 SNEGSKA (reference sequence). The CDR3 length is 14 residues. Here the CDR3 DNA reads TGCAGTGCTAGAGTTGTGGAAAGCACAGATACGCAGTATTTT. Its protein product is CSARVVESTDTQYF.

CDR3 protein: CASSQDVSTDTQYF. CDR3 coding DNA: TGTGCCAGCAGCCAAGATGTGTCAACAGATACGCAGTATTTT. The chain recombines TRBV4-2 with TRBJ2-3; D is unclear. CDR3 length equals 14 residues. Trimming shortened V by 0 bases and J by 3 bases, and 7 bases separated the two germline ends. Germline lookup yields CDR1 LGHNA and CDR2 YNFKEQ.

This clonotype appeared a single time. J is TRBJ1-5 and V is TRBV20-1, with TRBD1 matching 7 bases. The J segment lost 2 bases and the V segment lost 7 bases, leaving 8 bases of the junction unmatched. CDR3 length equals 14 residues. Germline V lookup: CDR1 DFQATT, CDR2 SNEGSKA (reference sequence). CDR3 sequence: CSGKGAIGNQPQHF. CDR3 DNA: TGCAGTGGAAAGGGGGCCATTGGCAATCAGCCCCAGCATTTT.

CDR3 nucleotide sequence: TGTGCTGCGGGGAAAGCCCCCTCCTACGAGCAGTACTTC. As protein: CAAGKAPSYEQYF. The chain couples TRBV3-1 to TRBJ2-7; the D gene is possibly TRBD2 (6 bases). Per the germline V gene, CDR1 is LGHDT and CDR2 is YNNKEL (reference sequence). This CDR3 is built from 13 residues.

The CDR3 DNA reads TGTGCCATCAGTGAGTCGGGACAGAAAAGCTATGGCTACACCTTC. The encoded protein is CAISESGQKSYGYTF. The gene calls are TRBV10-3 and TRBJ1-2; 7 bases line up with TRBD1. This CDR3 contains 15 residues. V shed 0 bases, J shed 4 bases, and the junction held 5 bases outside the gene matches. Germline V gene lookup returns CDR1 ENHRY and CDR2 SYGVKD.

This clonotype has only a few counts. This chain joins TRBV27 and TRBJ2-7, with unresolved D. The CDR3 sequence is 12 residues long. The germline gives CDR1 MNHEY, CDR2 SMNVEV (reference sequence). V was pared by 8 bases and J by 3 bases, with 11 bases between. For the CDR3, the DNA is TGTGCCAGCGCCTCCGCCTTCTACGAGCAGTACTTC. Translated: CASASAFYEQYF.

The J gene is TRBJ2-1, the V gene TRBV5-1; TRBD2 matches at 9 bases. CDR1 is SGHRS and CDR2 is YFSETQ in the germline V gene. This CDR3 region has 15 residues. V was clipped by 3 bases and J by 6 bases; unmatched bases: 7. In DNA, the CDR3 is TGCGCCAGCAGCTCCGCCGGGACTAGCAGCAATGAGCAGTTCTTC. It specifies CASSSAGTSSNEQFF.

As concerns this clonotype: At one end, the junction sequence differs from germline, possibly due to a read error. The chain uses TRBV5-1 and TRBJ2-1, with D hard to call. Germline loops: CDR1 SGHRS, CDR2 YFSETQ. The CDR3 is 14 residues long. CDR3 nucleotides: TGCGCCAGCAGCTTGGATAGCAGAAACAATGAGCAGTTTTTC. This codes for CASSLDSRNNEQFF. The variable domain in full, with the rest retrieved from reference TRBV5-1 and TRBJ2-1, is KAGVTQTPRYLIKTRGQQVTLSCSPISGHRSVSWYQQTPGQGLQFLFEYFSETQRNKGNFPGRFSGRQFSNSRSEMNVSTLELGDSALYLCASSLDSRNNEQFFGPGTRLTVL.

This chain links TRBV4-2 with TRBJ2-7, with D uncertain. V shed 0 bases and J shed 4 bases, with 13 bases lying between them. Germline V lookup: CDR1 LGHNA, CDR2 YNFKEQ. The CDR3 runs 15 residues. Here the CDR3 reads CASSQDPWRGYEQYF. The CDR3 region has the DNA TGTGCCAGCAGCCAAGATCCCTGGAGAGGATACGAGCAGTACTTC.

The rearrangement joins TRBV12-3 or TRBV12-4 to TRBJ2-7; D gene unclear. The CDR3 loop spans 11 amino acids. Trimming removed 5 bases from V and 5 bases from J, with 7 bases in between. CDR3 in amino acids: CASSIWDEQYF. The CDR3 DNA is TGTGCCAGCAGTATATGGGACGAGCAGTACTTC.

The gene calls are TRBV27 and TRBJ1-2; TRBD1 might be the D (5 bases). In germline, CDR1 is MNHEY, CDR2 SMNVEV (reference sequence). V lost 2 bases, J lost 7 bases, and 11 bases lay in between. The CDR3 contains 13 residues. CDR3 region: CASSLGGIGGYTF. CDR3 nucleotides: TGTGCCAGCAGTTTAGGGGGGATTGGTGGCTACACCTTC.

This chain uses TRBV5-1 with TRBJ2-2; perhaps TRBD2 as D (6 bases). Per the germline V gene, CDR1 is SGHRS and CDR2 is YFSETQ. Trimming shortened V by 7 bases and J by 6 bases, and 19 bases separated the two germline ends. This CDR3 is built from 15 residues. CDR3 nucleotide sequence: TGCGCCAGCCAGAAAGGAGGGGCCTACCCCGGGGAGCTGTTTTTT. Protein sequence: CASQKGGAYPGELFF.

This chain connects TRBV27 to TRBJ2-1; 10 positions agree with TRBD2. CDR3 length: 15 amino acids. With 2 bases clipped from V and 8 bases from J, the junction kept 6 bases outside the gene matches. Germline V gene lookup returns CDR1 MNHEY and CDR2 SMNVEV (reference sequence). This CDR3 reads CASSLRLAGEYEQFF. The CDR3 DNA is TGTGCCAGCAGTTTACGCCTAGCGGGAGAATATGAGCAGTTCTTC.

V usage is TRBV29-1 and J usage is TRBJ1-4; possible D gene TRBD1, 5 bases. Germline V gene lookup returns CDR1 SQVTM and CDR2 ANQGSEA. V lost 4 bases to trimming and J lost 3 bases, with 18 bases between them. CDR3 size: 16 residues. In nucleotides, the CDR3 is TGCAGCGTTGTTATGGTCCAGCAGGGAGCTAATGAAAAACTGTTTTTT. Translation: CSVVMVQQGANEKLFF.

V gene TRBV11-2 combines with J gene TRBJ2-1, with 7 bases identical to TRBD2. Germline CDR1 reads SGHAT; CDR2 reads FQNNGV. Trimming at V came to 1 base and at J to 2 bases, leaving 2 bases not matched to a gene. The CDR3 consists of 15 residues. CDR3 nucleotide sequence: TGTGCCAGCAGCTTAGGTGGGAGGGCCTACAATGAGCAGTTCTTC. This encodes CASSLGGRAYNEQFF. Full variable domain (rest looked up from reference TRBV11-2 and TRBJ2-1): EAGVAQSPRYKIIEKRQSVAFWCNPISGHATLYWYQQILGQGPKLLIQFQNNGVVDDSQLPKDRFSAERLKGVDSTLKIQPAKLEDSAVYLCASSLGGRAYNEQFFGPGTRLTVL.